Shown below are 8 T cell receptor beta chains from a single sample sequenced in a study of blood T cell repertoires in COVID-19. The protocol was immunoSEQ multiplex PCR, while the TCRdb copy is restricted to in-frame clones and leaves out a portion. The sample holds around 210,000 clones, about 82% seen once. Sequenced material: peripheral blood. These receptors were collected from a man aged 50 to 60 with COVID-19, enrolled during active disease.

The chain is built from TRBV5-1 and TRBJ2-2; 7 bases fit TRBD1. The length of the CDR3 is 16 residues. CDR1 is SGHRS and CDR2 is YFSETQ in the germline V gene. V shed 5 bases and J 1 base; nucleotides not matched to a gene: 8. The CDR3 region has the DNA TGCGCCAGCAGTAACACAGGGGCGAGGAACACCGGGGAGCTGTTTTTT. It yields the protein CASSNTGARNTGELFF.

This clone was detected only once. The J gene is TRBJ1-6, the V gene TRBV27, with 11 nucleotides matching TRBD1. The CDR3 is 16 amino acids. V shed 1 base, J shed 9 bases, and the junction held 5 bases outside the gene matches. Germline V gene data show CDR1 as MNHEY and CDR2 as SMNVEV (reference sequence). CDR3 protein: CASSLLGQGGSSPLHF. CDR3 coding DNA: TGTGCCAGCAGTTTATTGGGACAGGGGGGAAGTTCACCCCTCCACTTT.

This chain links TRBV10-1 with TRBJ2-7; 9 bases match TRBD2. Trimming cost V 1 base and J 2 bases; bases outside gene matches: 6. Per germline, CDR1 WNHNN and CDR2 SYGVQD (reference sequence). This CDR3 contains 16 residues. Here the CDR3 reads CASSEFPSGGPYEQYF. CDR3 bases: TGCGCCAGCAGTGAGTTTCCCAGCGGGGGGCCCTACGAGCAGTACTTC.

This clone was seen a handful of times. V gene TRBV25-1 combines with J gene TRBJ2-2; tentatively, D is TRBD2 (6 bases). The V end lost 6 bases, the J end lost 5 bases, and 7 bases lay between the germline ends. CDR3 length: 12 amino acids. CDR1 is MGHDK, CDR2 SYGVNS, per germline. CDR3: CASRRGTGELFF. The CDR3 bases are TGTGCCAGCAGGCGGGGTACCGGGGAGCTGTTTTTT.

V gene TRBV7-3 combines with J gene TRBJ2-4; a possible D gene is TRBD1 (6 bases). V lost 4 bases to trimming and J lost 0 bases, with 13 bases between them. The CDR3 has 16 amino acids. Germline V CDR1 and CDR2: SGHTA, FQGTGA. CDR3 in amino acids: CASSSTGGLAKNIQYF. CDR3 DNA: TGTGCCAGCAGCTCGACAGGCGGGCTAGCCAAAAACATTCAGTACTTC.

The chain joins TRBV27 to TRBJ2-1; unclear D gene. Germline lookup yields CDR1 MNHEY and CDR2 SMNVEV (reference sequence). The CDR3 runs to 15 residues. V lost 3 bases to trimming and J lost 5 bases, with 14 bases between them. The CDR3, as DNA: TGTGCCAGCAGTTTTTCGACTCCCCCCCACAATGAGCAGTTCTTC. Encoded protein: CASSFSTPPHNEQFF.

V usage is TRBV10-1 and J usage is TRBJ2-1; 7 bases agree with TRBD1. The germline gives CDR1 WNHNN, CDR2 SYGVQD (reference sequence). This CDR3 is 16 amino acids long. Trimming took 4 bases from V and 5 from J; bases not matched to a gene: 11. The CDR3 protein is CASSAITGTANNEQFF. The CDR3 DNA follows: TGCGCCAGCAGTGCAATAACCGGGACAGCAAACAATGAGCAGTTCTTC.

The chain links TRBV6-6 to TRBJ2-2; D is possibly TRBD2 (6 bases). Trimming shortened V by 8 bases and J by 4 bases, and 14 bases separated the two germline ends. Germline CDR1 is MNHNY and CDR2 is SVGAGI (reference sequence). There are 14 residues in the CDR3. CDR3 protein: CASRERGPTGELFF. CDR3 DNA sequence: TGTGCCAGCCGGGAGAGGGGCCCCACCGGGGAGCTGTTTTTT.